This T cell receptor beta chain was identified during a study of blood T cell repertoires in COVID-19 (dated by TCRdb to 2020 to 2021). Describing the broader study: Samples from collaborators originated in the United States, Italy and Spain and spanned both the acute and convalescent phases of COVID-19. A freely available public database, intended as a resource for researchers studying the immune response to SARS-CoV-2, is where the repertoires were released. Samples came from the ongoing ImmuneRACE study (first 160 participants) plus 1,254 subjects from 6 global collaborators. The sample metadata nearly always contained a de-identified subject ID, COVID-19 status, age in years and sex. Deeply sampled blood TCRbeta repertoires from subjects exposed to, actively infected with, or recovered from COVID-19 were included in the dataset. The prospective study material was composed of cDNA or gDNA derived from T cells, B-cell-depleted T cells, or PBMCs. HLA class I and class II types, where available, came from metadata supplied by the sample provider rather than from assay-based typing.

What the authors observed across the whole study: The amount of clinical and demographic metadata varied by source and participant and was provided uncurated.

As regards this clone: The target of this receptor is not known. No base qualities exist here, and no much larger clone lies one base off it.

Collaborating institutions collected whole blood in K2EDTA tubes following their own protocols. For TCRbeta analysis, collaborators shipped samples in one of three forms: frozen whole blood, isolated PBMCs, or DNA extracted from either of those sample types. Taken from cysteine to phenylalanine, the CDR3 has 17 residues. Just the 51-base CDR3 DNA is kept, in frame starting at base 1. The germline V end is reduced by 2 bases and the J end by 4 bases; junction bases left unmatched: 10. The germline V gene (reference sequence) yields SGHKS for CDR1 and YYEKEE for CDR2. The immunoSEQ Assay, a bias-controlled multiplex PCR, was used to amplify TCRbeta CDR3 regions from genomic DNA. The authors' pipeline ran thus. Within the assay, amplification of reference gene primers was used to estimate how many nucleated cells each sample contained. Sequence reads were collapsed and filtered to measure the absolute abundance of every unique TCRbeta CDR3 rearrangement. For each sample, productive Simpson clonality was calculated as the square root of Simpson's diversity index across productive rearrangements. TCRdb mirrors the immuneACCESS table, restricted to in-frame sequences. Some clones are absent from its copies; in checked studies, under half trace to an unresolved V gene, and the reason for the others is unknown. The V and J calls and clone size come from that table; D and trimming were worked out from the DNA. This sample holds about 300,000 clones; approximately 90% were observed only once. Roughly 4.8% of the sample belongs to the ten largest clones.

The chain employs TRBV5-5 and TRBJ1-1; TRBD1 lines up with 11 middle nucleotides. The sequencing sample was made of peripheral blood. The TCR was taken from a man aged 35 to 55 with acute or convalescent COVID-19. In nucleotide form, the sequence is TGTGCCAGCAGCTTTGGGGACAGGGGGGGAAGTGGCACTGAAGCTTTCTTT. This codes for CASSFGDRGGSGTEAFF.